This T cell receptor (beta chain) was captured by sequencing in a study of T-cell memory formation after mild COVID-19. Trimming shortened V by 7 bases and J by 8 bases, and 21 bases separated the two germline ends. Germline values: CDR1 DFQATT, CDR2 SNEGSKA (reference sequence). The CDR3 is made up of 14 amino acids. This clonotype was counted a few times. TCRdb recomputed calls from the 5' RACE reads with MiXCR, one row per CDR3 protein. The repertoire holds a few hundred thousand distinct CDR3 sequences, with 20% to 25% as singletons. The rearrangement uses TRBV20-1 and TRBJ2-4; possibly TRBD2 for D (5 bases). The specimen was PBMCs or a T cell subset sorted from them (not recorded which). The sequence derives from a man aged 18-30 years who had mild COVID-19 (a few samples of this study predate the infection). Cell type and time point are not known. CDR3 coding DNA: TGCAGTGTCCCGGTACCGGCCGCGGGCGACATTCAGTACTTC. Translation: CSVPVPAAGDIQYF.